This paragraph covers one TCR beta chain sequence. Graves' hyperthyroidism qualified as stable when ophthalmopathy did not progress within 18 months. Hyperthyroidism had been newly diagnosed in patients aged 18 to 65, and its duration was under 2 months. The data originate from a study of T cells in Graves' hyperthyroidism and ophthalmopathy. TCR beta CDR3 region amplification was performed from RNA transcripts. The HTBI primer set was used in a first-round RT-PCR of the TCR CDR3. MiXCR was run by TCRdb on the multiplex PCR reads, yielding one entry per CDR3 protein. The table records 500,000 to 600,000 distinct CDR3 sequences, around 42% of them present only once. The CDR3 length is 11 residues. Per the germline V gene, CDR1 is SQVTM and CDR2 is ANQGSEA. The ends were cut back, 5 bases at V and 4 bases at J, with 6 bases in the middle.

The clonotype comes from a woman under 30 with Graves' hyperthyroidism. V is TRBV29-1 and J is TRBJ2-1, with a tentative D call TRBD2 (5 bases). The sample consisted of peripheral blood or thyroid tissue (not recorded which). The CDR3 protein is CSVSGYNEQFF. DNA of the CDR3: TGCAGCGTTTCGGGGTACAATGAGCAGTTCTTC.